Below, one T cell receptor (beta chain) is given with its context. This clonotype was seen at least ten times. Its binding antigen is unknown. Base quality data are lacking; no much larger clone is found one base away. The time point label for this specimen denotes: newly diagnosed GD, antithyroid drugs for less than 3 months. For both TCR sequencing and RNA sequencing, RNA was extracted from PBMCs in TRIzol. The diagnosis of Graves' disease followed American Thyroid Association guidelines. Patients for the study were recruited at an endocrinology department in Xi'an, China. From each patient, around 9.3 milliliters of peripheral blood was collected into an EDTA anticoagulant tube. Ficoll Paque Plus density gradient separation was used to isolate PBMCs, and no further T cell sorting was performed. An Agilent 2100 Bioanalyzer and agarose gel were used to check RNA quality, and a NanoDrop 2000 was used to measure RNA concentration.

V is pared back by 3 bases and J by 7 bases, with 23 bases lying between the germline termini. The CDR3, cysteine through phenylalanine, is 18 amino acids long. This entry keeps only the CDR3 DNA: 54 bases, framed from base 1. CDR1 is given as KGHDR and CDR2 as SFDVKD, both from the germline V gene. The library relied on multiplex PCR. Sequencing relied on an Illumina HiSeq 4000. iRepertoire HTBI primers and Arm-PCR amplification of CDR3 regions were used to construct TCR beta libraries. Before sequencing, the PCR products underwent gel purification. The authors processed their data as follows. Across samples, roughly 60 TRBV and 15 or so TRBJ segments were identified and used for gene usage analysis of CDR3 amino acid clonotypes. Filtered high-quality paired reads were merged into contigs using COPE and FqMerger. BLAST was used to align contigs to IMGT TRBV, TRBD and TRBJ reference genes, with CDR3 defined following IMGT. Any clonotype with a frequency above 0.1% was classified as a highly expanded clone. Repertoire diversity was measured by Shannon entropy, and V-J evenness by the Gini coefficient. A clonotype found in more than one individual was treated as public. TCRdb reran the public reads through fastp at Q25 and MiXCR, keeping productive beta chains. Every CDR3 protein is listed once, alongside the most common genes and DNA of its rows. The V and J calls shown here were made by TCRdb, not taken from the authors' results. The sample contains hundreds of thousands of distinct CDR3 sequences, roughly 15% of them found a single time. The top ten constitute about 18% of the sample.

The record originates from a study of regulatory T cells in long-lasting Graves disease (dated by TCRdb to the early 2020s). About the full investigation: Newly diagnosed Graves' disease patients had taken antithyroid drugs for less than 3 months. This study used TCR sequencing and RNA sequencing of peripheral blood to compare persistent Graves' disease patients against newly diagnosed Graves' disease patients. The study was conducted in China and was registered as a clinical trial. A total of around 33 samples underwent TCR sequencing, from about 13 patients with persistent Graves' disease and 20 patients with newly diagnosed Graves' disease.

Overall study outcomes, separate from this receptor: Sequencing and analysis were limited to the TCR beta chain. The small sample size was acknowledged by the authors as a limitation that may reduce accuracy. Because the primary lesion, thyroid tissue, could not be accessed, the study looked at peripheral blood alone. Compared with newly diagnosed patients, patients with persistent Graves' disease had lower TCR Shannon entropy and fewer highly expanded clones, which suggests clonal expansion. Persistent patients shared more public clonotypes among themselves (roughly 2,700) than newly diagnosed patients did (approximately 970). TRBV28, TRBJ1-2 and TRBJ2-5 were preferentially used in persistent disease, while TRBV20-1 and TRBJ2-1 were favored in newly diagnosed disease.

This same sample was also taken into another study, of T cells in Graves' hyperthyroidism and ophthalmopathy. Drawing on the second study: A patient counted as having stable Graves' hyperthyroidism if no progression to ophthalmopathy occurred over 18 months of follow-up. The hyperthyroidism patients were between 18 and 65 years old and newly diagnosed, with a disease duration of less than 2 months. Any patient with an uncontrolled infection, another autoimmune disease, pregnancy or lactation was excluded. Diagnoses were established on the basis of clinical symptoms, serum thyroxine and TRAb, thyroid ultrasound, and orbital computed tomography. The first round of RT-PCR for the TCR CDR3 was performed with the HTBI primer set and the Qiagen OneStep RT-PCR kit. Blood samples also contained most of the expanded thyroid clonotypes (frequency above 0.001), which suggests that blood repertoires may reflect thyroid immune responses. A model built on a 13 V-J signature distinguished ophthalmopathy from stable hyperthyroidism, reaching over 85% sensitivity and 81.08% specificity in cross-validation and 80%/75% in testing. In validation, progression to ophthalmopathy was predicted by the model with almost 71% sensitivity and 72% to 85% specificity, a median of around 5.9 months before onset. TCR V-J signatures able to tell the groups apart were searched for in a discovery cohort of some 97 patients, of whom around 42 had Graves' ophthalmopathy and 57 had stable Graves' hyperthyroidism. Whether ophthalmopathy could be predicted prospectively was tested in an independent validation cohort made up of under 20 hyperthyroidism patients plus 17 patients who later progressed to ophthalmopathy. The roughly 91 discovery patients were randomly split 7:3 into training and test sets. Thyroid tissue and blood T-cell repertoires from over 5 Graves' hyperthyroidism patients were also compared in the study. Once sampling was done, hyperthyroidism patients were given methimazole at a starting dose of 30 mg daily, whereas ophthalmopathy patients were given high-dose intravenous methylprednisolone. The libraries were constructed in a second round of multiplex PCR and then size-selected and purified. Paired-end sequencing of the libraries was performed with 100 bp reads on an Illumina HiSeq2000. SOAPnuke was used to process the raw data, with reads discarded if the reads contained adapters or uncalled bases, had a mean Phred below 15, or lacked an exact constant-primer or identifier match. COPE v1.2.5 was used to merge high-quality paired reads, and clonotypes were defined as unique nucleotide sequences. MiTCR v1.1 was used to align clonotypes to the IMGT TRBV, TRBD and TRBJ reference segments. The analysis was restricted to V-J combinations with a frequency above 0.0001, which together covered 99.2% of the repertoires. A TCS score was defined as the ratio between F50 (clonal expansion) and ExV (chaos), using BLOSUM62-based TCRdist between CDR3 peptides within each V-J. Welch's t-statistics and random forest reduced 500 to 650 V-J features to some 14, which were used in a naive Bayes classifier (R e1071). Sample size was not statistically predetermined, and blinding of investigators to group allocation was not performed. TCR Vbeta CDR3 sequencing of 135 peripheral blood samples (roughly 41 ophthalmopathy, around 80 hyperthyroidism and some 17 progressor patients) is reported in the paper.

This clonotype originated in a woman in her twenties or thirties with Graves disease. Donor details come from another sample of the same person, matched by shared clones. The chain couples TRBV24-1 to TRBJ2-2, and the D gene may be TRBD2, 7 bases matching. The starting material was peripheral blood mononuclear cells (PBMCs), obtained at new diagnosis, from a patient treated with antithyroid drugs. The nucleotide sequence is given as TGTGCCACCAGTGATGGACTAGGGGGGAGTCTGCGGAGCGGGGAGCTGTTTTTT. Translated, it gives CATSDGLGGSLRSGELFF.